This T cell receptor (beta chain) was recovered during a study of T-cell memory formation after mild COVID-19. On the study more broadly: Clustering of TCRs was largely donor specific.

Whole-study findings and limits: Pre-infection memory showed some responding clones, and this suggested that cross-reactive memory joined.

TCRdb ran MiXCR on the 5' RACE reads and lists one entry per CDR3 protein. Of 90,000 to 120,000 distinct CDR3 sequences listed, about 15% were seen once; the top ten hold around 43%. V was clipped by 4 bases and J by 6 bases, with 13 bases between them. There are 13 residues in the CDR3. Germline V gives CDR1 SGHKS, CDR2 YYEKEE (reference sequence). This clonotype appeared a few times. Its antigen is still unknown. The chain uses TRBV5-5 and TRBJ1-1, with D possibly TRBD1 on 6 matching bases. Material: PBMCs or a T cell subset sorted from them (not recorded which). This TCR was recovered from a man aged 18-30 years who had mild COVID-19 (a few samples of this study predate the infection). Cell type and time point are not known. CDR3 DNA: TGTGCCAGCAGCGGTCAGGGGAGCGCTGAAGCTTTCTTT. Protein product: CASSGQGSAEAFF.